This T cell receptor beta chain was identified in a study of cytomegalovirus exposure and HLA in healthy donors. The repertoire was sequenced with immunoSEQ multiplex PCR; TCRdb's copy has only in-frame clones and lacks some. The sample has more than 250,000 clones; around 90% are singletons. Sequencing used PBMCs. The TCR comes from a woman in her twenties or thirties in good health and CMV-seropositive.

CDR3 nucleotides: TGTGCCAGCAGTTGGGCTAGCGGGAGCCGGGAGACCCAGTACTTC. This sequence encodes CASSWASGSRETQYF. The chain joins TRBV6-5 to TRBJ2-5; the match to TRBD2 covers 10 bases. CDR3 length: 15 residues. Germline CDR1 reads MNHEY; CDR2 reads SVGAGI. The V segment lost 4 bases and the J segment 5 bases; nucleotides outside the gene matches: 7.